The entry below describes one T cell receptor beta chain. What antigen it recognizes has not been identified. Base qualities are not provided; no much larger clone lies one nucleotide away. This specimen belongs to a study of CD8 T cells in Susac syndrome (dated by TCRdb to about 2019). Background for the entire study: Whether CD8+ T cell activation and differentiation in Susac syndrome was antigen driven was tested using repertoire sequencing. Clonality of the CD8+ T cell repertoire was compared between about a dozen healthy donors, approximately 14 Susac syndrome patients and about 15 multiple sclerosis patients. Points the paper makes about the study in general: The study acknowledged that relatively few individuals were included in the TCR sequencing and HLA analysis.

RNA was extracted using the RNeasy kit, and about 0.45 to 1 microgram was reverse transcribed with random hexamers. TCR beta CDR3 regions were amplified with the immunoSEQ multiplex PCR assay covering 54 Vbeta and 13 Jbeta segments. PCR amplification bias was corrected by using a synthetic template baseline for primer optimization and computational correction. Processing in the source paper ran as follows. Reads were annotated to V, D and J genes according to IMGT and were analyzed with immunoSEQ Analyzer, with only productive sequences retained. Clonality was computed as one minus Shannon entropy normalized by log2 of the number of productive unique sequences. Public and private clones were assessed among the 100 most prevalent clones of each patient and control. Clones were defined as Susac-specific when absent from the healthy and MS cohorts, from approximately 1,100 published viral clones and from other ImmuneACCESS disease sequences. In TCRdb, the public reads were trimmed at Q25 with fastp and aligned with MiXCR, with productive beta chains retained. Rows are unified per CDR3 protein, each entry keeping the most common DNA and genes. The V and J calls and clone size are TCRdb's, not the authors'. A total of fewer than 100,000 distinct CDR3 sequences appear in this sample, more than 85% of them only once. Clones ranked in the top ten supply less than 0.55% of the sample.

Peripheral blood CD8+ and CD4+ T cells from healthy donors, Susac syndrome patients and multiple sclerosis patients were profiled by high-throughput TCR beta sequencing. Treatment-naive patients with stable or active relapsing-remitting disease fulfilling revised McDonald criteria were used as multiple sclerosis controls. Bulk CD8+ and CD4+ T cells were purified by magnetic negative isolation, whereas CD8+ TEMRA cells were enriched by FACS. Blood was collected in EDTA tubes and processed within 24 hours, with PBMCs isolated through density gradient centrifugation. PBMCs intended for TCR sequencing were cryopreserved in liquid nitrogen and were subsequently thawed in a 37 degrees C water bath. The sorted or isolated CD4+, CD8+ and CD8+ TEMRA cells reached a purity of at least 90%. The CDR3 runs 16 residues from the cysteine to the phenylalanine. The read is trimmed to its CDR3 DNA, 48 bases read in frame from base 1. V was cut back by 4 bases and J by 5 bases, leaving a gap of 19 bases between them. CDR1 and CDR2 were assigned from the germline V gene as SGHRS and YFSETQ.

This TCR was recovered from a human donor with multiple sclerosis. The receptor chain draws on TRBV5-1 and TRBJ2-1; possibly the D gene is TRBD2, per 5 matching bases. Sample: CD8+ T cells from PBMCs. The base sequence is TGCGCCAGCAGCCCACTAGGACTGACGGTCAACAATGAGCAGTTCTTC. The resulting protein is CASSPLGLTVNNEQFF.